One sample yielded the 17 T cell receptor beta chains listed below, sequenced in a study of blood T cell repertoires in COVID-19. The protocol was immunoSEQ multiplex PCR, while the TCRdb copy is restricted to in-frame clones and leaves out a portion. The table lists hundreds of thousands of clones, roughly nine tenths of them singletons. The sequenced sample was PBMCs or T cells enriched from blood (not recorded which). These receptors originate from a man aged 18 to 30 who had recovered from COVID-19.

The V call is TRBV3-1 (or the pseudogene TRBV3-2), the J call TRBJ1-3; a weak D match, TRBD1 (5 bases). Germline values: CDR1 LGHDT, CDR2 YNNKEL (reference sequence). CDR3 length: 15 amino acids. V gave up 7 bases and J gave up 3 bases, with 16 bases separating them. CDR3 protein: CASTTQGNFGNTIYF. The CDR3 region has the DNA TGTGCCAGCACTACCCAGGGTAACTTTGGAAACACCATATATTTT.

The rearrangement uses TRBV19 and TRBJ2-3; no reliable D call. The CDR3 length is 13 residues. Trimming pared 7 bases from V and 6 bases from J, leaving 14 bases between. Germline values: CDR1 LNHDA, CDR2 SQIVND (reference sequence). The CDR3 coding sequence is TGTGCCAGTACTAGTTTTGTCGGGGATACGCAGTATTTT. This sequence encodes CASTSFVGDTQYF.

This rearrangement joins TRBV9 to TRBJ2-2; 8 bases line up with TRBD2. The germline CDR1 and CDR2 sequences are SGDLS and YYNGEE. This CDR3 is built from 15 residues. Unmatched junction bases numbered 6, after V lost 1 base and J lost 7 bases. The CDR3 here is CASSVSSGNVGELFF. CDR3 nucleotides: TGTGCCAGCAGCGTAAGTAGCGGGAACGTCGGGGAGCTGTTTTTT.

The chain is built from TRBV27 and TRBJ2-3, with 9 bases matching TRBD2. V lost 4 bases and J lost 5; bases outside the gene matches: 4. CDR3 length: 14 amino acids. Looked up from germline, CDR1 is MNHEY and CDR2 is SMNVEV (reference sequence). This CDR3 reads CASSSLAGRDTQYF. In DNA, the CDR3 is TGTGCCAGCAGTTCCCTAGCGGGAAGAGATACGCAGTATTTT.

The genes are TRBV6-5 and TRBJ1-1; 7 bases line up with TRBD1. The J segment lost 6 bases and the V segment lost 6 bases, leaving 4 bases of the junction unmatched. Per the germline V gene, CDR1 is MNHEY and CDR2 is SVGAGI. The CDR3 spans 12 residues. The CDR3 loop reads CASSYRGAEAFF. CDR3 coding DNA: TGTGCCAGCAGCTACAGGGGCGCTGAAGCTTTCTTT.

The chain links TRBV6-6 to TRBJ1-2; D is possibly TRBD1 (6 bases). Germline assignment: CDR1 MNHNY and CDR2 SVGAGI (reference sequence). There are 15 residues in the CDR3. Trimming left V 2 bases short and J 3 bases short, with 13 bases between. CDR3 bases: TGTGCCAGCAGTTACCCACTGGGGGCTGACTATGGCTACACCTTC. It specifies CASSYPLGADYGYTF.

The rearrangement uses TRBV5-1 and TRBJ1-6; D not certain. Trimming pared 4 bases from V and 0 bases from J, leaving 11 bases between. CDR1 is SGHRS, CDR2 YFSETQ, per germline. The CDR3 totals 16 residues. As DNA, the CDR3 is TGCGCCAGCAGCACAGCCTCTACCTCCTATAATTCACCCCTCCACTTT. Translated: CASSTASTSYNSPLHF. The full variable domain, rest sourced from reference TRBV5-1 and TRBJ1-6, is KAGVTQTPRYLIKTRGQQVTLSCSPISGHRSVSWYQQTPGQGLQFLFEYFSETQRNKGNFPGRFSGRQFSNSRSEMNVSTLELGDSALYLCASSTASTSYNSPLHFGNGTRLTVT.

As to this clone: The sample holds other DNA sequences that translate to the same CDR3. The rearrangement uses TRBV18 and TRBJ1-1; tentative D call: TRBD1 (5 bases). Germline loops: CDR1 KGHSH, CDR2 LQKENI. The CDR3 sequence is 15 residues long. Trimming took off 4 bases at V and 2 bases at J, with 14 bases between the two ends. The CDR3 sequence is CASSLPGQGNTEAFF. CDR3 coding DNA: TGTGCCAGCTCACTTCCCGGGCAGGGAAACACTGAAGCTTTCTTT.

This clone turned up a few times. V is TRBV18 and J is TRBJ1-2; D is possibly TRBD1 (6 bases). CDR1 and CDR2 from the germline V gene are KGHSH and LQKENI. The CDR3 loop spans 16 amino acids. V was shortened by 5 bases and J by 6 bases, with 22 bases between the two germline ends. The chain's CDR3 is CASSGGQLTRVNGYTF. As DNA, the CDR3 is TGTGCCAGCTCAGGGGGACAATTAACTCGGGTTAATGGCTACACCTTC.

The V call is TRBV24-1, the J call TRBJ2-5; the match to TRBD1 covers 7 bases. With 4 bases clipped from V and 1 base from J, the junction kept 5 bases outside the gene matches. There are 15 residues in the CDR3. Germline assignment: CDR1 KGHDR and CDR2 SFDVKD. CDR3 amino acids: CATSDKQGTQETQYF. The DNA of the CDR3 is TGTGCCACCAGTGACAAACAGGGGACCCAAGAGACCCAGTACTTC.

This sequence joins TRBV20-1 and TRBJ2-1, with 10 bases lining up with TRBD1. The CDR3 length is 17 residues. CDR1 is DFQATT and CDR2 is SNEGSKA in the germline V gene (reference sequence). Trimming cost V 3 bases and J 3 bases; bases outside gene matches: 11. The CDR3 DNA sequence: TGCAGTGCTAGTACCGGGACAGGGGCTGGGGACTACAATGAGCAGTTCTTC. It is translated as CSASTGTGAGDYNEQFF.

The chain recombines TRBV18 with TRBJ2-2; the match to TRBD2 covers 8 bases. Trimming took 1 base from V and 5 from J; bases not matched to a gene: 0. This CDR3 spans 14 amino acids. Looked up from germline, CDR1 is KGHSH and CDR2 is LQKENI. DNA of the CDR3: TGTGCCAGCTCACCACTAGCGGGGACCGGGGAGCTGTTTTTT. Its protein product is CASSPLAGTGELFF.

This chain uses TRBV18 with TRBJ2-7; D is possibly TRBD2 (6 bases). The CDR3 runs to 14 residues. From germline, CDR1 is KGHSH and CDR2 LQKENI. Trimming cost V 3 bases and J 4 bases, with 13 bases left between them. The CDR3 DNA is TGTGCCAGCTCACCGGGGCGGAGGGTTTACGAGCAGTACTTC. Translated: CASSPGRRVYEQYF.

The table lists this clone with a count of one. This chain links TRBV18 with TRBJ1-1; D possibly corresponds to TRBD1 (5 bases). V lost 3 bases and J lost 5, with 16 bases in between. CDR1 is KGHSH, CDR2 LQKENI, per germline. The CDR3 is 15 residues long. In DNA, the CDR3 is TGTGCCAGCTCACCGCCAGGGTCGTCTCGGACTGAAGCTTTCTTT. Protein product: CASSPPGSSRTEAFF.

The chain joins TRBV4-3 to TRBJ1-5, with 8 bases fitting TRBD1. Germline V gene data show CDR1 as LGHNA and CDR2 as YSLEER. Trimming at V came to 0 bases and at J to 6 bases, leaving 4 bases not matched to a gene. CDR3 length: 15 amino acids. The DNA of the CDR3 is TGCGCCAGCAGCCAAGATTGGACAGGGCGTCAGCCCCAGCATTTT. This gives the protein CASSQDWTGRQPQHF.

The rearrangement uses TRBV6-2 or TRBV6-3 and TRBJ2-5; D is unclear. The CDR3 is 12 amino acids. Germline CDR1 and CDR2: MNHEY and SVGEGT. Trimming cost V 5 bases and J 1 base, with 5 bases left between them. The CDR3 protein is CASSQIQETQYF. DNA of the CDR3: TGTGCCAGCAGTCAGATCCAAGAGACCCAGTACTTC.

CDR3: CASSHLLAARSTDTQYF. The CDR3 DNA sequence: TGCGCCAGCAGCCACCTTCTAGCGGCTAGAAGCACAGATACGCAGTATTTT. This rearrangement joins TRBV4-3 to TRBJ2-3; 7 bases are a match to TRBD2. Germline CDR1 is LGHNA and CDR2 is YSLEER. The V gene end was trimmed by 3 bases and the J gene end by 0 bases; junction bases not matched to a gene: 9. The CDR3 has 17 residues.